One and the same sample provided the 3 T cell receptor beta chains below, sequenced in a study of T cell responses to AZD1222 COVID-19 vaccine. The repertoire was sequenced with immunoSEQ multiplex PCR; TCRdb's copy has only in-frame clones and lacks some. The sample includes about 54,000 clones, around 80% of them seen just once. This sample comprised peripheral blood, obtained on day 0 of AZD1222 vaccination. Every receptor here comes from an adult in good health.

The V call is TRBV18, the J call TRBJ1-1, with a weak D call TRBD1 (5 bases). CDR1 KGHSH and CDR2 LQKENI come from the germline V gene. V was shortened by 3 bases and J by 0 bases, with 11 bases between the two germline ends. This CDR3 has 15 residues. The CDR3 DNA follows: TGTGCCAGCTCACCCAGGGCAGTTATGAACACTGAAGCTTTCTTT. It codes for CASSPRAVMNTEAFF.

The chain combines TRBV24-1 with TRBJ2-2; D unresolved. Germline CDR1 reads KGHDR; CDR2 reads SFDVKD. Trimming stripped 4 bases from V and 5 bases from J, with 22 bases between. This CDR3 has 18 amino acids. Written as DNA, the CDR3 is TGTGCCACCAGTGACCGGAGAAGGGCAGATCTTAAGACCGGGGAGCTGTTTTTT. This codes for CATSDRRRADLKTGELFF.

CDR3: CASSPLRSSSGAPGTQYF. The DNA of the CDR3 is TGTGCCAGCAGCCCCCTAAGGTCGTCTAGCGGGGCCCCGGGGACCCAGTACTTC. This chain uses TRBV7-6 with TRBJ2-5; 9 bases line up with TRBD2. The CDR3 is 18 residues long. CDR1 and CDR2 (germline): SGHVS, FNYEAQ. V dropped 5 bases and J dropped 7; count of bases not matched to a gene: 20.